The source of this T cell receptor beta chain is a study of chemoradiotherapy in HPV16-positive cancers. Using immunoSEQ multiplex PCR, the repertoire was profiled, and TCRdb retains in-frame clones only, with some absent. The data contain about 6,500 clones, 75% to 90% of them singletons. Germline CDR1 and CDR2: SGHAT and FQNNGV. The CDR3 is 17 residues long. Trimming took 1 base from V and 4 from J; bases not matched to a gene: 7. The chain is built from TRBV11-2 and TRBJ2-1; 10 bases are a match to TRBD2. This receptor was identified in a human donor with HPV-associated anogenital cancer. The specimen was tumor tissue, collected from a patient who underwent chemoradiotherapy. The CDR3 protein is CASSLVSGRAGYNEQFF. The DNA for the CDR3 is TGTGCCAGCAGCTTAGTGAGCGGGAGGGCCGGGTACAATGAGCAGTTCTTC. Based on the CDR3 plus reference TRBV11-2 and TRBJ2-1, the full variable domain is EAGVAQSPRYKIIEKRQSVAFWCNPISGHATLYWYQQILGQGPKLLIQFQNNGVVDDSQLPKDRFSAERLKGVDSTLKIQPAKLEDSAVYLCASSLVSGRAGYNEQFFGPGTRLTVL.